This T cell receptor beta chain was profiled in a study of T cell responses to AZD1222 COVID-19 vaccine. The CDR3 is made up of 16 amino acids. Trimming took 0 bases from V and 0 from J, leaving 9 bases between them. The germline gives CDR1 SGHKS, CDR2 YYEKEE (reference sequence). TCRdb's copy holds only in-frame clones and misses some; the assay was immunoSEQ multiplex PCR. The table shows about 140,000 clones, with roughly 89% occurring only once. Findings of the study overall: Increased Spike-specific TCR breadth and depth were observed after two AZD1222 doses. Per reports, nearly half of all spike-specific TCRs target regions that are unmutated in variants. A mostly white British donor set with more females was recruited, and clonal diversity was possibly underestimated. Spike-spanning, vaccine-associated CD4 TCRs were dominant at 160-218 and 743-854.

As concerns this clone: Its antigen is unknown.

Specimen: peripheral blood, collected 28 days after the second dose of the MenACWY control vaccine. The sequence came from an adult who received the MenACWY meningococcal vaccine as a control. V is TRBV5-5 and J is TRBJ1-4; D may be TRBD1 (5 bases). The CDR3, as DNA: TGTGCCAGCAGCTTGGGGGACGGGGCAACTAATGAAAAACTGTTTTTT. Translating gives CASSLGDGATNEKLFF.